One sample yielded the 24 T cell receptor beta chains listed below, sequenced in a study of cytomegalovirus exposure and HLA in healthy donors. The PCR employed 60 Vbeta primers together with 13 Jbeta primers. Generated by immunoSEQ multiplex PCR, the TCRdb table keeps only in-frame clones and is missing some. The repertoire holds about 190,000 clones, with roughly three quarters as singletons. The sequencing sample was made of PBMCs. Receptors were obtained from a woman under 30 in good health and CMV-seronegative.

V is TRBV5-1 and J is TRBJ2-7; 9 positions match TRBD1. The germline gives CDR1 SGHRS, CDR2 YFSETQ. The CDR3 covers 13 residues. The trim removed 4 bases at V and 7 bases at J, leaving 6 bases unmatched. The CDR3 here is CASSTGQGIEQYF. CDR3 in DNA: TGCGCCAGCAGCACGGGACAGGGAATTGAGCAGTACTTC. The whole variable domain, remainder taken from reference TRBV5-1 and TRBJ2-7, is KAGVTQTPRYLIKTRGQQVTLSCSPISGHRSVSWYQQTPGQGLQFLFEYFSETQRNKGNFPGRFSGRQFSNSRSEMNVSTLELGDSALYLCASSTGQGIEQYFGPGTRLTVT.

CDR3 loop: CASGSSRDRKNSPLHF. CDR3 in DNA: TGTGCCAGCGGAAGCTCTCGGGACAGGAAAAATTCACCCCTCCACTTT. This chain joins TRBV28 and TRBJ1-6; 8 bases line up with TRBD1. Germline V gene lookup returns CDR1 MDHEN and CDR2 SYDVKM. The CDR3 totals 16 residues. J was trimmed by 7 bases and V by 8 bases; bases with no gene match: 13.

The V call is TRBV9, the J call TRBJ2-1, with D possibly TRBD2 on 6 matching bases. V was trimmed by 0 bases and J by 1 base, leaving 23 bases between them. The CDR3 spans 20 residues. In germline, CDR1 is SGDLS, CDR2 YYNGEE. CDR3 coding DNA: TGTGCCAGCAGCGTAGACGTGAGTTCGGGAGAGACCGGATCCTACAATGAGCAGTTCTTC. This translates into CASSVDVSSGETGSYNEQFF.

This clone was counted between two and nine times. The chain has TRBV27 and TRBJ2-5; 14 nucleotides align to TRBD2. Trimming removed 6 bases from V and 4 bases from J; junction bases left unmatched: 7. Germline CDR1 is MNHEY and CDR2 is SMNVEV (reference sequence). The CDR3 loop spans 16 amino acids. The CDR3 region is CASRALGLAGAETQYF. In nucleotides, the CDR3 is TGTGCCAGCAGGGCTTTGGGACTAGCGGGAGCAGAGACCCAGTACTTC.

The rearrangement uses TRBV5-1 and TRBJ2-3; D may be TRBD1 (5 bases). This CDR3 comprises 14 residues. The germline CDR1 and CDR2 sequences are SGHRS and YFSETQ. The V end was cut by 9 bases, the J end by 0 bases, with 14 bases between. CDR3 DNA: TGCGCCACCACGGCAGGGCGGAGCACAGATACGCAGTATTTT. It codes for CATTAGRSTDTQYF.

The chain has TRBV11-2 and TRBJ1-3, with TRBD1 matching 7 bases. Germline V gene data show CDR1 as SGHAT and CDR2 as FQNNGV. Trimming at V came to 3 bases and at J to 2 bases, leaving 16 bases not matched to a gene. The length of the CDR3 is 19 residues. In DNA, the CDR3 is TGTGCCAGCAGCTTTCCTAACCCGTTCGACAGGGTTGCTGGAAACACCATATATTTT. This sequence encodes CASSFPNPFDRVAGNTIYF.

The J gene is TRBJ2-7, the V gene TRBV11-2; no clear D. Germline V gene sequence: CDR1 SGHAT, CDR2 FQNNGV. This CDR3 comprises 14 residues. V was cut by 8 bases and J by 0 bases, with 14 bases left in between. This chain's CDR3 is CASHTMESSYEQYF. In DNA form, the CDR3 reads TGTGCCAGCCACACGATGGAGAGCTCCTACGAGCAGTACTTC.

With respect to this clone: An end of the junction does not agree with germline; a read error may underlie this. This rearrangement joins TRBV7-7 to TRBJ2-7; 8 nucleotides agree with TRBD2. From germline, CDR1 is SSHAT and CDR2 FNYEAQ (reference sequence). The CDR3 runs to 16 residues. CDR3 loop: CASSRVTTSVPYEQYF. The CDR3, as DNA: TGTGCTAGCAGCCGCGTTACGACTAGCGTCCCCTACGAGCAGTACTTC.

This clone has only a few counts. V is TRBV10-3 and J is TRBJ1-3; 7 nucleotides match TRBD1. V was pared by 8 bases and J by 1 base, with 2 bases of the junction left unmatched. The CDR3 has 13 amino acids. CDR1 is ENHRY, CDR2 SYGVKD, per germline. CDR3 nucleotide sequence: TGTGCCATCGGGGGACAGTCTGGAAACACCATATATTTT. This codes for CAIGGQSGNTIYF.

In this sample, this clone turned up once. The chain is built from TRBV18 and TRBJ2-1, with a possible D match to TRBD1 (6 bases). Germline V CDR1 and CDR2: KGHSH, LQKENI. The V end lost 3 bases, the J end lost 10 bases, and 16 bases lay between the germline ends. The CDR3 has 14 amino acids. The CDR3, as DNA: TGTGCCAGCTCACCCAAGGACAGCGACGTGGAGCAGTTCTTC. This codes for CASSPKDSDVEQFF.

V and J are TRBV2 and TRBJ1-1; possible D gene TRBD1, 5 bases. Per the germline V gene, CDR1 is SNHLY and CDR2 is FYNNEI. Trimming removed 8 bases from V and 4 bases from J, with 17 bases in between. This CDR3 has 14 residues. The CDR3 loop is CASSRGVVITEAFF. The CDR3, as DNA: TGTGCCAGCTCCCGGGGGGTGGTTATCACTGAAGCTTTCTTT.

V and J are TRBV19 and TRBJ1-2; 8 positions agree with TRBD1. V gave up 5 bases and J gave up 4 bases; unmatched junction bases: 9. CDR1 and CDR2 from the germline V gene are LNHDA and SQIVND (reference sequence). The length of the CDR3 is 15 residues. CDR3 coding DNA: TGTGCCAGTAGTCTTTACGGACAGGGAGGCTATGGCTACACCTTC. Protein: CASSLYGQGGYGYTF.

The gene calls are TRBV27 and TRBJ2-7; TRBD2 matches at 7 bases. There are 16 residues in the CDR3. The germline V gene encodes CDR1 MNHEY and CDR2 SMNVEV (reference sequence). V was pared by 1 base and J by 7 bases, with 13 bases of the junction left unmatched. CDR3 nucleotides: TGTGCCAGCAGTTTATTTATCGGGGGGACGCTTGGGGAGCAGTACTTC. It translates to CASSLFIGGTLGEQYF.

This chain connects TRBV10-3 to TRBJ1-2, with 10 positions matching TRBD1. The CDR3 runs 16 residues. Germline lookup yields CDR1 ENHRY and CDR2 SYGVKD. The V segment lost 0 bases and the J segment 6 bases; nucleotides outside the gene matches: 7. CDR3 nucleotides: TGTGCCATCAGTGAGTCGGGAGACAGGGGGCGAAATGGCTACACCTTC. It encodes CAISESGDRGRNGYTF.

The genes are TRBV5-6 and TRBJ1-1; TRBD1 matches at 7 bases. Germline-derived CDR1 and CDR2 are SGHDT and YYEEEE. Trimming at V came to 0 bases and at J to 3 bases, leaving 2 bases not matched to a gene. The CDR3 is made up of 14 amino acids. The CDR3 loop is CASSLGDSDTEAFF. The CDR3 nucleotides read TGTGCCAGCAGCTTGGGGGACAGCGACACTGAAGCTTTCTTT.

The chain has TRBV6-4 and TRBJ1-1, with D unclear. Trimming stripped 5 bases from V and 0 bases from J, with 10 bases between. CDR3 length: 14 amino acids. CDR1 and CDR2 from the germline V gene are MRHNA and SNTAGT. CDR3 protein: CASSPTVMNTEAFF. The CDR3 DNA is TGTGCCAGCAGTCCTACAGTTATGAACACTGAAGCTTTCTTT.

The sample holds one count of this clone. CDR3 nucleotides: TGTGCCAGCAGTGACGGACTAGCGCCGTCTCGGACCCAGTACTTC. Translated, it gives CASSDGLAPSRTQYF. The rearrangement uses TRBV28 and TRBJ2-5; 9 positions match TRBD2. The V and J ends lost 5 bases and 7 bases, in that order; junction bases with no gene match: 11. CDR1 is MDHEN, CDR2 SYDVKM, per germline. The CDR3 totals 15 residues.

The CDR3 nucleotides are TGTGCCAGCAGTGAAGGACTAGCGGGGTCCTACGAGCAGTACTTC. Encoded protein: CASSEGLAGSYEQYF. This sequence joins TRBV6-1 and TRBJ2-7, with TRBD2 matching over 11 bases. Germline V gene data show CDR1 as MNHNS and CDR2 as SASEGT. The CDR3 is made up of 15 amino acids. Trimming cost V 1 base and J 1 base; bases outside gene matches: 0.

The chain uses TRBV7-3 and TRBJ2-2; a possible D gene is TRBD1 (5 bases). Germline-derived CDR1 and CDR2 are SGHTA and FQGTGA. The CDR3 loop spans 15 amino acids. The ends were cut back, 5 bases at V and 5 bases at J, with 15 bases in the middle. CDR3 sequence reads: CASSAPDRDTGELFF. The DNA of the CDR3 is TGTGCCAGCAGCGCACCCGACAGAGATACCGGGGAGCTGTTTTTT.

CDR3 protein: CASRAGGTDTQYF. CDR3 DNA: TGTGCCAGCAGGGCAGGGGGCACAGATACGCAGTATTTT. The chain employs TRBV6-5 and TRBJ2-3; weak D call: TRBD1 (6 bases). V lost 6 bases and J lost 1, with 8 bases in between. Germline assignment: CDR1 MNHEY and CDR2 SVGAGI. There are 13 residues in the CDR3.

CDR3 nucleotides: TGTGCCAGCAGGTTGAGATCCGGGACATATAACACCGGGGAGCTGTTTTTT. Its translation is CASRLRSGTYNTGELFF. J is TRBJ2-2 and V is TRBV7-6; D is perhaps TRBD1 (6 bases). V was pared by 6 bases and J by 2 bases, with 19 bases between. CDR1 and CDR2 from the germline V gene are SGHVS and FNYEAQ. The CDR3 loop spans 17 amino acids.

The rearrangement links TRBV11-2 to TRBJ1-3; D call uncertain. This CDR3 comprises 15 residues. CDR1 SGHAT and CDR2 FQNNGV come from the germline V gene. The V end was cut by 4 bases, the J end by 2 bases, with 12 bases between. In DNA form, the CDR3 reads TGTGCCAGCAGCTCCCGGTGGGAGACTGGAAACACCATATATTTT. As protein: CASSSRWETGNTIYF.

The chain carries TRBV30 and TRBJ2-1; D unclear. CDR3 length: 13 amino acids. Trimming cost V 1 base and J 0 bases, with 4 bases left between them. The germline V gene has CDR1 GTSNPN and CDR2 SVGIG (reference sequence). CDR3 sequence (DNA): TGTGCCTGGAGTGCTAGCTCCTACAATGAGCAGTTCTTC. Encoded protein: CAWSASSYNEQFF.

This chain connects TRBV5-1 to TRBJ1-5, with 7 bases aligning to TRBD1. V was clipped by 3 bases and J by 6 bases; unmatched bases: 6. This CDR3 has 14 residues. Germline CDR1 reads SGHRS; CDR2 reads YFSETQ. This CDR3 reads CASSSGDSSQPQHF. CDR3 nucleotide sequence: TGCGCCAGCAGCTCAGGGGACAGTTCTCAGCCCCAGCATTTT. Looking up the rest from reference TRBV5-1 and TRBJ1-5 gives the full variable domain: KAGVTQTPRYLIKTRGQQVTLSCSPISGHRSVSWYQQTPGQGLQFLFEYFSETQRNKGNFPGRFSGRQFSNSRSEMNVSTLELGDSALYLCASSSGDSSQPQHFGDGTRLSIL.